These 26 T cell receptor beta chains were all obtained from the same sample, sequenced in a study of blood T cell repertoires in COVID-19. This table comes from immunoSEQ multiplex PCR, and its TCRdb copy is limited to in-frame clones, with some not included. This table has approximately 150,000 clones, around 89% appearing once. Sequenced sample: peripheral blood. The receptor source for this set is a woman aged 55-75 years with active COVID-19.

This sequence joins TRBV29-1 and TRBJ1-4, with 7 nucleotides matching TRBD1. The ends lost 4 bases at V and 3 bases at J; junction bases unmatched: 5. The CDR3 extends over 14 amino acids. Germline V lookup: CDR1 SQVTM, CDR2 ANQGSEA. The CDR3 loop is CSVVKGAANEKLFF. DNA of the CDR3: TGCAGCGTTGTGAAGGGGGCAGCTAATGAAAAACTGTTTTTT.

The V call is TRBV2, the J call TRBJ2-1, with D unresolved. V lost 0 bases and J 2 bases, leaving 11 bases between the germline ends. Germline V gene sequence: CDR1 SNHLY, CDR2 FYNNEI. The CDR3 has 16 residues. This CDR3 is CASSEAFPGAYNEQFF. The CDR3 coding sequence is TGTGCCAGCAGTGAAGCATTCCCCGGAGCCTACAATGAGCAGTTCTTC.

The chain combines TRBV6-5 with TRBJ1-1, with 8 bases that match TRBD1. CDR1 and CDR2 (germline): MNHEY, SVGAGI. The CDR3 runs to 15 residues. The J segment lost 9 bases and the V segment lost 4 bases, leaving 13 bases of the junction unmatched. CDR3 residues: CASSWSFGTGSKAFF. Written as DNA, the CDR3 is TGTGCCAGCAGTTGGTCCTTCGGGACAGGTAGTAAAGCTTTCTTT.

The chain is built from TRBV6-1 and TRBJ1-4, with D tentatively TRBD1 (6 bases). CDR3 size: 16 residues. Per germline, CDR1 MNHNS and CDR2 SASEGT. Trimming removed 4 bases from V and 8 bases from J, with 20 bases in between. The CDR3 DNA sequence: TGTGCCAGCAGTGTCCAAACAGGGTATTTGGGCGAAAAACTGTTTTTT. It specifies CASSVQTGYLGEKLFF.

The chain joins TRBV5-1 to TRBJ1-1; perhaps TRBD1 as D (6 bases). Germline V lookup: CDR1 SGHRS, CDR2 YFSETQ. The CDR3 has 14 amino acids. V shed 4 bases and J shed 2 bases, with 12 bases lying between them. Written as DNA, the CDR3 is TGCGCCAGCAGCCAACAGACAGGAAACACTGAAGCTTTCTTT. The encoded protein is CASSQQTGNTEAFF.

The V gene is TRBV27, the J gene TRBJ2-7; the match to TRBD2 covers 7 bases. After removal of 2 bases from V and 1 base from J, the junction contained 8 bases not matched to a gene. There are 16 residues in the CDR3. Germline V lookup: CDR1 MNHEY, CDR2 SMNVEV (reference sequence). The CDR3 loop is CASSLKGGRRSYEQYF. CDR3 bases: TGTGCCAGCAGTTTAAAGGGCGGGAGACGGTCCTACGAGCAGTACTTC.

This clone showed up just a few times. The chain uses TRBV5-1 and TRBJ1-2; 9 bases are a match to TRBD1. The CDR3 has 15 residues. V was clipped by 0 bases and J by 8 bases; unmatched bases: 8. CDR1 and CDR2 from the germline V gene are SGHRS and YFSETQ. The CDR3 sequence: CASSLDAGTGKGYTF. The CDR3 DNA is TGCGCCAGCAGCTTGGACGCGGGGACAGGGAAAGGCTACACCTTC.

The V gene is TRBV18, the J gene TRBJ1-1; 10 nucleotides agree with TRBD1. This CDR3 region has 17 residues. The germline CDR1 and CDR2 sequences are KGHSH and LQKENI. The J segment lost 4 bases and the V segment lost 3 bases, leaving 11 bases of the junction unmatched. Here the CDR3 reads CASSPFSTGGGRTEAFF. The CDR3 bases are TGTGCCAGCTCACCTTTTTCGACAGGGGGCGGTCGCACTGAAGCTTTCTTT.

In regard to this clone: One end of the junction varies from germline; a read error may be responsible. V is TRBV2 and J is TRBJ2-7, with a possible D match to TRBD2 (5 bases). Germline V gene sequence: CDR1 SNHLY, CDR2 FYNNEI. The CDR3 runs 14 residues. The CDR3 spells CASSERASSNEQYF. Here the CDR3 DNA reads TGTGCCAGCAGTGAAAGGGCTAGCTCCAACGAGCAGTACTTC.

Only one count was recorded for this clone. The chain recombines TRBV3-1 (or the pseudogene TRBV3-2) with TRBJ2-7; TRBD1 matches at 8 bases. The J segment lost 4 bases and the V segment lost 0 bases, leaving 5 bases of the junction unmatched. The CDR3 runs to 15 residues. Germline CDR1 LGHDT, CDR2 YNNKEL (reference sequence). CDR3 sequence reads: CASSQDSTGEYEQYF. CDR3 DNA: TGTGCCAGCAGCCAAGATTCGACAGGGGAGTACGAGCAGTACTTC.

The rearrangement uses TRBV2 and TRBJ2-1; 14 bases align to TRBD2. The ends lost 4 bases at V and 0 bases at J; junction bases unmatched: 5. CDR1 and CDR2 (germline): SNHLY, FYNNEI. The CDR3 totals 18 residues. The CDR3 coding sequence is TGTGCCAGCAGTGCTCGACTAGCGGGGGGGGGCTCCTACAATGAGCAGTTCTTC. It translates to CASSARLAGGGSYNEQFF.

V and J are TRBV28 and TRBJ2-3; 8 bases map to TRBD2. Germline assignment: CDR1 MDHEN and CDR2 SYDVKM. CDR3 length: 17 amino acids. V lost 1 base and J lost 5; bases outside the gene matches: 11. The CDR3 DNA sequence: TGTGCCAGCAGTTTATTTCAGAGCGGGAGAGTAGGAGATACGCAGTATTTT. Translation gives CASSLFQSGRVGDTQYF. The variable domain in full, completed from reference TRBV28 and TRBJ2-3, reads DVKVTQSSRYLVKRTGEKVFLECVQDMDHENMFWYRQDPGLGLRLIYFSYDVKMKEKGDIPEGYSVSREKKERFSLILESASTNQTSMYLCASSLFQSGRVGDTQYFGPGTRLTVL.

The rearrangement uses TRBV5-1 and TRBJ1-5; 10 nucleotides align to TRBD1. CDR1 and CDR2 (germline): SGHRS, YFSETQ. The V segment lost 1 base and the J segment 1 base; nucleotides outside the gene matches: 2. This CDR3 comprises 16 residues. The CDR3 sequence is CASSLRDRGSNQPQHF. The DNA of the CDR3 is TGCGCCAGCAGCTTGAGGGACAGGGGCAGCAATCAGCCCCAGCATTTT. The complete variable domain, with remaining parts taken from reference TRBV5-1 and TRBJ1-5, reads KAGVTQTPRYLIKTRGQQVTLSCSPISGHRSVSWYQQTPGQGLQFLFEYFSETQRNKGNFPGRFSGRQFSNSRSEMNVSTLELGDSALYLCASSLRDRGSNQPQHFGDGTRLSIL.

This clone has just one count. The rearrangement uses TRBV5-4 and TRBJ1-3; D is uncertain. V lost 0 bases and J lost 0, with 7 bases in between. Germline V gives CDR1 SGHNT, CDR2 YYREEE (reference sequence). The CDR3 sequence is 15 residues long. This CDR3 is CASSLGPPSGNTIYF. CDR3 sequence (DNA): TGTGCCAGCAGCTTGGGGCCTCCCTCTGGAAACACCATATATTTT.

The chain employs TRBV28 and TRBJ1-5; D call uncertain. The CDR3 is made up of 13 amino acids. Between the trimmed V and J ends, which lost 9 bases and 3 bases, there was a span of 12 bases. Germline-derived CDR1 and CDR2 are MDHEN and SYDVKM. CDR3: CASRWALNQPQHF. As DNA, the CDR3 is TGTGCCAGTCGCTGGGCCCTCAATCAGCCCCAGCATTTT.

This rearrangement joins TRBV19 to TRBJ2-2; possibly TRBD2 for D (6 bases). This CDR3 region has 15 residues. Germline loops: CDR1 LNHDA, CDR2 SQIVND (reference sequence). The V and J ends lost 7 bases and 1 base respectively, with 13 bases between them. Written as DNA, the CDR3 is TGTGCCAGTACCCCGGCGGGACTGAACACCGGGGAGCTGTTTTTT. It specifies CASTPAGLNTGELFF. The full variable domain, completed using reference TRBV19 and TRBJ2-2, is DGGITQSPKYLFRKEGQNVTLSCEQNLNHDAMYWYRQDPGQGLRLIYYSQIVNDFQKGDIAEGYSVSREKKESFPLTVTSAQKNPTAFYLCASTPAGLNTGELFFGEGSRLTVL.

This CDR3 is CASSLYNSPLHF. The CDR3 DNA sequence: TGCGCCAGCAGCCTGTATAATTCACCCCTCCACTTT. The J gene is TRBJ1-6, the V gene TRBV5-1, with D unclear. Germline CDR1 reads SGHRS; CDR2 reads YFSETQ. V lost 4 bases to trimming and J lost 4 bases, with 3 bases between them. The CDR3 has 12 residues.

V and J are TRBV7-2 and TRBJ2-7, with a weak D call TRBD2 (5 bases). The V end lost 2 bases, the J end lost 6 bases, and 14 bases lay between the germline ends. This CDR3 is built from 14 residues. The germline V gene has CDR1 SGHTA and CDR2 FQGNSA. CDR3 in amino acids: CASSLSRTVGEQYF. CDR3 DNA: TGTGCCAGCAGCTTATCACGGACTGTTGGCGAGCAGTACTTC.

The gene calls are TRBV7-9 and TRBJ2-7, with a possible D match to TRBD2 (5 bases). The CDR3 is 14 amino acids. Germline V gene sequence: CDR1 SEHNR, CDR2 FQNEAQ (reference sequence). Trimming removed 5 bases at V and 3 bases at J, with 14 bases between. The chain's CDR3 is CASSKEAGYYEQYF. As DNA, the CDR3 is TGTGCCAGCAGCAAAGAGGCGGGCTACTACGAGCAGTACTTC.

V gene TRBV3-1 (or the pseudogene TRBV3-2) combines with J gene TRBJ2-5, with D perhaps matching TRBD2 (5 bases). V lost 4 bases and J 1 base, leaving 10 bases between the germline ends. CDR3 size: 14 residues. From germline, CDR1 is LGHDT and CDR2 YNNKEL (reference sequence). The CDR3 DNA sequence: TGTGCCAGCAGCCCCGACTACCTCCAAGAGACCCAGTACTTC. It codes for CASSPDYLQETQYF.

This clone has a single count. This rearrangement joins TRBV18 to TRBJ2-3; TRBD2 might be the D (6 bases). Deletions cut 3 bases from V and 0 bases from J, with 13 bases between. Germline V gives CDR1 KGHSH, CDR2 LQKENI. The CDR3 contains 16 residues. Written as DNA, the CDR3 is TGTGCCAGCTCACCGCTTGGGGGGACTAGCACAGATACGCAGTATTTT. The encoded protein is CASSPLGGTSTDTQYF.

This chain links TRBV5-8 with TRBJ2-7; no clear D gene. V was cut by 4 bases and J by 3 bases, with 5 bases left in between. Germline lookup yields CDR1 SGHTS and CDR2 YDEGEE. The CDR3 is made up of 11 amino acids. The CDR3 DNA reads TGTGCCAGCAGCCTCGTCTACGAGCAGTACTTC. Translated, it gives CASSLVYEQYF.

Only one count was recorded for this clone. The rearrangement joins TRBV5-1 to TRBJ2-1; perhaps TRBD2 as D (5 bases). Germline CDR1 SGHRS, CDR2 YFSETQ. The CDR3 totals 14 residues. Trimming cost V 4 bases and J 6 bases, with 14 bases left between them. CDR3 coding DNA: TGCGCCAGCAGCCCGCCATCCGGGGTCAATGAGCAGTTCTTC. This translates into CASSPPSGVNEQFF.

The gene calls are TRBV2 and TRBJ2-3; a possible D gene is TRBD1 (8 bases). Germline loops: CDR1 SNHLY, CDR2 FYNNEI. The CDR3 is made up of 12 amino acids. V was clipped by 7 bases and J by 14 bases, with 19 bases between them. CDR3 sequence: CASKWEDREGYF. CDR3 bases: TGTGCCAGCAAATGGGAGGACAGGGAGGGGTATTTT.

The chain couples TRBV28 to TRBJ2-6; TRBD2 aligns across 7 bases. Germline lookup yields CDR1 MDHEN and CDR2 SYDVKM. V gave up 2 bases and J gave up 2 bases; unmatched junction bases: 0. The CDR3 extends over 15 amino acids. CDR3 nucleotides: TGTGCCAGCAGTTTACGGGGGGCTGGGGCCAACGTCCTGACTTTC. Amino acid sequence: CASSLRGAGANVLTF.

The chain combines TRBV19 with TRBJ1-1; D not resolved. The CDR3 is 13 amino acids. In germline, CDR1 is LNHDA, CDR2 SQIVND (reference sequence). Between the trimmed V and J ends, which lost 4 bases and 3 bases, there was a span of 9 bases. The CDR3 region has the DNA TGTGCCAGTAGTACGAACCCAGACACTGAAGCTTTCTTT. Translating it yields CASSTNPDTEAFF.